Below are 24 T cell receptor beta chains sequenced from a single sample in a study of blood T cell repertoires in COVID-19. Repertoires were generated with immunoSEQ multiplex PCR, while TCRdb's copy carries only in-frame clones and drops some. Of a few hundred thousand clones in the sample, 85% to 90% were seen once. Sequencing used peripheral blood. All receptors come from a woman aged 50 to 60 with acute or convalescent COVID-19.

This sequence joins TRBV5-5 and TRBJ2-7; the D gene is possibly TRBD2 (6 bases). CDR3 length: 13 residues. Germline V CDR1 and CDR2: SGHKS, YYEKEE (reference sequence). The V and J ends lost 2 bases and 6 bases respectively, with 12 bases between them. The DNA for the CDR3 is TGTGCCAGCAGCTTAGGGCGGGGAACCGAGCAGTACTTC. This sequence encodes CASSLGRGTEQYF.

This chain joins TRBV12-3 or TRBV12-4 and TRBJ2-7; D possibly corresponds to TRBD1 (5 bases). The CDR3 runs 13 residues. V lost 6 bases and J 3 bases, leaving 12 bases between the germline ends. The CDR3 region has the DNA TGTGCCAGCAGCGACAGTCCGCTCTACGAGCAGTACTTC. It specifies CASSDSPLYEQYF.

The chain carries TRBV9 and TRBJ2-5; TRBD2 matches 7 bases. V dropped 0 bases and J dropped 2; count of bases not matched to a gene: 7. Per the germline V gene, CDR1 is SGDLS and CDR2 is YYNGEE. This CDR3 has 16 amino acids. DNA for the CDR3: TGTGCCAGCAGCGTAGGTCCTAGCGGAGATCAAGAGACCCAGTACTTC. Protein: CASSVGPSGDQETQYF.

This clone has a single count. This chain connects TRBV28 to TRBJ1-2; tentative D call: TRBD1 (5 bases). The CDR3 is 12 residues long. Germline V gives CDR1 MDHEN, CDR2 SYDVKM. V lost 9 bases and J lost 2, with 10 bases in between. CDR3 sequence (DNA): TGTGCCAGTTTAGGGGTAAACTATGGCTACACCTTC. Protein sequence: CASLGVNYGYTF.

The chain combines TRBV18 with TRBJ2-5; 10 bases map to TRBD2. This CDR3 comprises 16 residues. CDR1 and CDR2 from the germline V gene are KGHSH and LQKENI. Trimming cost V 2 bases and J 1 base; bases outside gene matches: 4. The CDR3 spells CASSPRAGGLQETQYF. The CDR3 bases are TGTGCCAGCTCACCAAGAGCGGGGGGGCTCCAAGAGACCCAGTACTTC.

The CDR3 DNA is TGTGCCTCGGGACAGGGGTATAATGAGCAGTTCTTC. This encodes CASGQGYNEQFF. The chain is built from TRBV30 and TRBJ2-1; TRBD1 matches at 10 bases. CDR1 and CDR2 (germline): GTSNPN, SVGIG (reference sequence). With V trimmed by 7 bases and J by 7 bases, 4 bases remained unmatched. The CDR3 runs to 12 residues.

The chain has TRBV19 and TRBJ2-3; 14 nucleotides line up with TRBD2. Trimming took 6 bases from V and 3 from J; bases not matched to a gene: 14. CDR1 is LNHDA and CDR2 is SQIVND in the germline V gene (reference sequence). This CDR3 is built from 19 residues. In nucleotides, the CDR3 is TGTGCCAGTAGATTACTGGGACTAGCGGGAGATCCCGGGACAGATACGCAGTATTTT. The encoded protein is CASRLLGLAGDPGTDTQYF.

This clone was detected a few times. This chain uses TRBV6-5 with TRBJ2-4; 8 nucleotides agree with TRBD2. CDR1 and CDR2 (germline): MNHEY, SVGAGI. The CDR3 consists of 15 residues. The V and J ends lost 5 bases and 3 bases, in that order; junction bases with no gene match: 6. CDR3 DNA: TGTGCCAGCAGTCGGGAGGGAGAAAGCAAAAACATTCAGTACTTC. Protein sequence: CASSREGESKNIQYF.

The chain's CDR3 is CASSYSGGEYNEQFF. CDR3 nucleotides: TGTGCCAGCAGTTACTCGGGGGGAGAGTACAATGAGCAGTTCTTC. The chain recombines TRBV6-5 with TRBJ2-1; possibly TRBD2 for D (6 bases). V was trimmed by 0 bases and J by 4 bases, leaving 10 bases between them. The V gene's germline CDR1 is MNHEY and CDR2 SVGAGI. The CDR3 length is 15 residues.

J is TRBJ2-3 and V is TRBV6-1; D perhaps matches TRBD1 (5 bases). The CDR3 length is 13 residues. Germline V gene sequence: CDR1 MNHNS, CDR2 SASEGT. V was shortened by 5 bases and J by 1 base, with 7 bases between the two germline ends. In nucleotides, the CDR3 is TGTGCCAGCAGTTTGACAGGCACAGATACGCAGTATTTT. Amino acid sequence: CASSLTGTDTQYF.

This chain connects TRBV6-5 to TRBJ2-1, with TRBD1 as a possible D gene (5 bases). The CDR3 runs to 14 residues. CDR1 MNHEY and CDR2 SVGAGI come from the germline V gene. The V end was cut by 2 bases, the J end by 4 bases, with 9 bases between. CDR3: CASSYKQVYNEQFF. CDR3 coding DNA: TGTGCCAGCAGTTACAAACAGGTTTACAATGAGCAGTTCTTC.

The chain recombines TRBV5-1 with TRBJ2-5; 12 nucleotides agree with TRBD2. The germline V gene has CDR1 SGHRS and CDR2 YFSETQ. V shed 0 bases and J 1 base; nucleotides not matched to a gene: 10. The CDR3 runs to 19 residues. The CDR3 sequence is CASSLGTSGRSGAQETQYF. The CDR3 nucleotides read TGCGCCAGCAGCTTGGGAACTAGCGGGAGGTCGGGGGCCCAAGAGACCCAGTACTTC.

This chain connects TRBV30 to TRBJ1-1; D may be TRBD1 (5 bases). The CDR3 contains 13 residues. V was pared by 2 bases and J by 6 bases, with 13 bases between. Germline V CDR1 and CDR2: GTSNPN, SVGIG (reference sequence). The CDR3 protein is CAWSRQGSSEAFF. The CDR3 nucleotides are TGTGCCTGGAGTCGCCAGGGATCGTCTGAAGCTTTCTTT.

This clone was seen a few times. The chain recombines TRBV25-1 with TRBJ2-3, with 7 bases that match TRBD2. The CDR3 extends over 15 amino acids. Germline V CDR1 and CDR2: MGHDK, SYGVNS. With 4 bases clipped from V and 1 base from J, the junction kept 5 bases outside the gene matches. CDR3 nucleotides: TGTGCCAGCAGTGCAGCGGGGCGGGGCACAGATACGCAGTATTTT. It yields the protein CASSAAGRGTDTQYF.

The chain couples TRBV18 to TRBJ2-3; 7 bases fit TRBD2. The CDR3 is 16 amino acids. Germline CDR1 and CDR2: KGHSH and LQKENI. V was clipped by 6 bases and J by 6 bases; unmatched bases: 15. CDR3 region: CASSRASGSSSDTQYF. CDR3 bases: TGTGCCAGCTCTAGGGCTAGCGGTTCTTCTTCGGATACGCAGTATTTT.

The chain uses TRBV4-3 and TRBJ1-5, with D unclear. Trimming took 1 base from V and 0 from J, leaving 13 bases between them. Per the germline V gene, CDR1 is LGHNA and CDR2 is YSLEER. The CDR3 is made up of 17 amino acids. The CDR3 protein is CASSQVNTRSSNQPQHF. The CDR3 DNA reads as TGCGCCAGCAGCCAAGTTAATACTAGGAGTAGCAATCAGCCCCAGCATTTT.

The CDR3 reads CASSYSFLATYEQYF. CDR3 sequence (DNA): TGTGCCAGCAGTTACTCGTTTTTAGCGACCTACGAGCAGTACTTC. This chain joins TRBV6-5 and TRBJ2-7; the D gene is possibly TRBD2 (5 bases). The CDR3 length is 15 residues. V lost 0 bases to trimming and J lost 2 bases, with 11 bases between them. The germline CDR1 and CDR2 sequences are MNHEY and SVGAGI.

This chain uses TRBV3-1 (or the pseudogene TRBV3-2) with TRBJ2-7; TRBD2 matches 11 bases. The V gene's germline CDR1 is LGHDT and CDR2 YNNKEL (reference sequence). The CDR3 runs 17 residues. The V and J ends lost 1 base and 0 bases, in that order; junction bases with no gene match: 5. CDR3 sequence reads: CASSQAASGGFSYEQYF. CDR3 bases: TGTGCCAGCAGCCAAGCCGCTAGCGGGGGGTTCTCCTACGAGCAGTACTTC.

CDR3 sequence: CSAFKEGYTF. CDR3 DNA: TGCAGTGCTTTCAAGGAGGGCTACACCTTC. The chain employs TRBV20-1 and TRBJ1-2, with D unresolved. V lost 5 bases and J lost 8, with 9 bases in between. CDR1 DFQATT and CDR2 SNEGSKA come from the germline V gene (reference sequence). This CDR3 comprises 10 residues.

The chain has TRBV24-1 and TRBJ2-7; TRBD2 might be the D (5 bases). The length of the CDR3 is 13 residues. Trimming cost V 5 bases and J 7 bases, with 14 bases left between them. CDR1 and CDR2 from the germline V gene are KGHDR and SFDVKD. CDR3 DNA: TGTGCCACCAGTGGGGCAGGAACGGGAGAGCAGTACTTC. The encoded protein is CATSGAGTGEQYF.

V gene TRBV14 combines with J gene TRBJ2-1, with 9 bases that match TRBD2. The CDR3 runs 16 residues. Trimming took 4 bases from V and 5 from J; bases not matched to a gene: 9. Per germline, CDR1 SGHDN and CDR2 FVKESK. The CDR3 is CASSPPRGGRDNEQFF. For the CDR3, the DNA is TGTGCCAGCAGCCCCCCTCGGGGCGGGAGGGACAATGAGCAGTTCTTC. Drawing the rest from reference TRBV14 and TRBJ2-1, the complete variable domain is EAGVTQFPSHSVIEKGQTVTLRCDPISGHDNLYWYRRVMGKEIKFLLHFVKESKQDESGMPNNRFLAERTGGTYSTLKVQPAELEDSGVYFCASSPPRGGRDNEQFFGPGTRLTVL.

This clone was detected a few times. The V call is TRBV19, the J call TRBJ1-6, with D unresolved. Germline lookup yields CDR1 LNHDA and CDR2 SQIVND (reference sequence). The CDR3 extends over 15 amino acids. Trimming cost V 4 bases and J 5 bases, with 12 bases left between them. The DNA for the CDR3 is TGTGCCAGTAGTAAGAGGGCAGAAGATAATTCACCCCTCCACTTT. Translating it yields CASSKRAEDNSPLHF.

The chain has TRBV18 and TRBJ2-7, with D possibly matching TRBD1 (6 bases). Trimming removed 4 bases from V and 1 base from J, with 11 bases in between. The germline gives CDR1 KGHSH, CDR2 LQKENI. The CDR3 is made up of 14 amino acids. In DNA form, the CDR3 reads TGTGCCAGCTCACATCCCGGGACATCCTACGAGCAGTACTTC. This codes for CASSHPGTSYEQYF.

This chain links TRBV7-2 with TRBJ2-7, with D unclear. This CDR3 spans 15 amino acids. V was cut by 1 base and J by 0 bases, with 10 bases left in between. Looked up from germline, CDR1 is SGHTA and CDR2 is FQGNSA. The chain's CDR3 is CASSLGLGSSYEQYF. The CDR3 DNA follows: TGTGCCAGCAGCTTAGGTCTTGGCAGCTCCTACGAGCAGTACTTC.